This T cell receptor beta chain is drawn from a study of cytomegalovirus exposure and HLA in healthy donors. Study-level background: In a later analysis, the approximately 120 validation repertoires were reported to have used the same platform as the approximately 690 first-cohort repertoires.

Study-wide points: It was around 160 TCR beta chains that were listed as cytomegalovirus-associated.

J lost 6 bases, V lost 3 bases, and 17 bases had no gene match. Germline V gene sequence: CDR1 SGHRS, CDR2 YFSETQ. The CDR3 runs 17 residues. With respect to this clone: Its antigen is not known.

The protocol was immunoSEQ multiplex PCR, while the TCRdb copy is restricted to in-frame clones and leaves out a portion. The profile shows roughly 130,000 clones, roughly 86% of them singletons. Material for sequencing was PBMCs. The genes are TRBV5-1 and TRBJ1-1, with 7 bases lining up with TRBD1. This receptor was taken from a woman in her thirties in good health and CMV-seronegative. CDR3 sequence reads: CASSSRTGSAWSAEAFF. CDR3 sequence (DNA): TGCGCCAGCAGCTCCCGGACAGGTTCGGCGTGGTCAGCTGAAGCTTTCTTT.